This TCR beta chain was documented in a study of siplizumab effects on memory and regulatory T cells. Findings and caveats of the study: Sequences that were alloreactive and traceable to unstimulated CD4+ memory cells were significantly reduced by siplizumab. There appeared to be greater diversity in naive T cells than in memory cells, and naive T cells seemed major contributors to the alloresponse. Treg-derived clones made up an average of roughly 70% of mappable alloreactive CD4+ clones with siplizumab and over 25% in controls.

Clones were read by immunoSEQ multiplex PCR, and TCRdb kept only the in-frame ones, dropping some. The sample has over 85,000 clones, just under 95% seen once. The length of the CDR3 is 15 residues. Trimming pared 0 bases from V and 1 base from J, leaving 8 bases between. CDR1 and CDR2 (germline): SGHDT, YYEEEE. About this clone itself: Its antigen is not identified.

The clonotype was recovered from a human donor in good health. The chain combines TRBV5-6 with TRBJ1-5; no clear D. The specimen was CD4+ T cells sorted from blood. The CDR3 DNA reads as TGTGCCAGCAGCTTGGGACGCCTGAGCAATCAGCCCCAGCATTTT. This sequence encodes CASSLGRLSNQPQHF. Full variable domain (missing parts from reference TRBV5-6 and TRBJ1-5): DAGVTQSPTHLIKTRGQQVTLRCSPKSGHDTVSWYQQALGQGPQFIFQYYEEEERQRGNFPDRFSGHQFPNYSSELNVNALLLGDSALYLCASSLGRLSNQPQHFGDGTRLSIL.